This TCR beta chain appears in the sequencing data of a study of OX40 agonist ivuxolimab in advanced cancers. Study overall: Ivuxolimab, an agonist antibody against OX40 (CD134), was given to patients. Subjects had a mean age of about 61 years, with a range of 23 to 79; more than 75% were male. General study results and limits: Blood T cells, both CD4+ and CD8+, expanded clonally by week 6 at 0.1 to 3.0 mg/kg.

From germline, CDR1 is MNHEY and CDR2 SMNVEV (reference sequence). This CDR3 region has 14 residues. Trimming took off 3 bases at V and 5 bases at J, with 10 bases between the two ends. The method was immunoSEQ multiplex PCR; TCRdb's version includes in-frame clones alone and lacks a portion of them. The sample contains roughly 61,000 clones, about 81% of which appear only once. Notes on this clone: What it binds is unknown.

This chain joins TRBV27 and TRBJ1-4; no firm D call. Here the sequenced sample was CD4+ or CD8+ T cells sorted from blood, taken in a trial of the OX40 agonist ivuxolimab. This receptor was taken from an adult with an advanced solid tumor such as melanoma, head and neck, liver or kidney cancer. CDR3 in amino acids: CASSLGRRNEKLFF. Here the CDR3 DNA reads TGTGCCAGCAGTTTGGGCAGGCGCAATGAAAAACTGTTTTTT. The full variable domain, completed using reference TRBV27 and TRBJ1-4, is EAQVTQNPRYLITVTGKKLTVTCSQNMNHEYMSWYRQDPGLGLRQIYYSMNVEVTDKGDVPEGYKVSRKEKRNFPLILESPSPNQTSLYFCASSLGRRNEKLFFGSGTQLSVL.